The 8 T cell receptor beta chains reported below all come from one sample, sequenced in a study of blood T cell repertoires in COVID-19. Libraries were prepared by immunoSEQ multiplex PCR; TCRdb keeps only in-frame clonotypes and omits some of them. This sample yields 250,000 to 300,000 clones, of which 70% to 90% are seen a single time; 5% to 6.5% belongs to the top ten. Sequenced sample: peripheral blood. Receptors were obtained from a man aged 50 or older with active or convalescent COVID-19.

The V gene is TRBV5-1, the J gene TRBJ1-1, with a tentative D call TRBD1 (6 bases). Germline V CDR1 and CDR2: SGHRS, YFSETQ. V lost 0 bases and J 1 base, leaving 13 bases between the germline ends. The CDR3 contains 16 residues. CDR3 nucleotides: TGCGCCAGCAGCTTGGCGTTGCAGGACAGGAACACTGAAGCTTTCTTT. It encodes CASSLALQDRNTEAFF. The entire variable domain, with the rest obtained from reference TRBV5-1 and TRBJ1-1, is as follows: KAGVTQTPRYLIKTRGQQVTLSCSPISGHRSVSWYQQTPGQGLQFLFEYFSETQRNKGNFPGRFSGRQFSNSRSEMNVSTLELGDSALYLCASSLALQDRNTEAFFGQGTRLTVV.

The genes are TRBV6-6 and TRBJ2-7; a weak D match, TRBD2 (6 bases). The germline V gene encodes CDR1 MNHNY and CDR2 SVGAGI (reference sequence). Trimming took off 5 bases at V and 2 bases at J, with 10 bases between the two ends. The CDR3 is 13 amino acids. The CDR3 reads CASSRRGTYEQYF. In DNA form, the CDR3 reads TGTGCCAGCAGTAGACGGGGGACCTACGAGCAGTACTTC.

The chain joins TRBV29-1 to TRBJ2-7, with TRBD2 matching 12 bases. Germline V lookup: CDR1 SQVTM, CDR2 ANQGSEA. V dropped 4 bases and J dropped 3; count of bases not matched to a gene: 4. The CDR3 is made up of 14 amino acids. In DNA, the CDR3 is TGCAGCGTTGTTGGACTAGCGGGGAACTACGAGCAGTACTTC. Its translation is CSVVGLAGNYEQYF.

V and J are TRBV4-1 and TRBJ2-7, with a weak D call TRBD2 (6 bases). Trimming removed 1 base at V and 4 bases at J, with 14 bases between. This CDR3 region has 15 residues. Germline lookup yields CDR1 MGHRA and CDR2 YSYEKL. DNA of the CDR3: TGCGCCAGCAGCCAAGGTCCAGGGAGGAATTACGAGCAGTACTTC. Protein product: CASSQGPGRNYEQYF.

The chain recombines TRBV7-3 with TRBJ2-3, with D perhaps TRBD2 (5 bases). In germline, CDR1 is SGHTA, CDR2 FQGTGA. The CDR3 runs to 13 residues. The V end was cut by 5 bases, the J end by 6 bases, with 12 bases between. The CDR3 DNA is TGTGCCAGCAGCGCCCCGGGCGGGGATACGCAGTATTTT. Protein: CASSAPGGDTQYF.

V is TRBV11-2 and J is TRBJ2-7, with 10 bases identical to TRBD2. J was trimmed by 7 bases and V by 1 base; bases with no gene match: 10. The germline gives CDR1 SGHAT, CDR2 FQNNGV. The CDR3 is 16 residues long. The CDR3 loop is CASSLVRSSGRGEQYF. The CDR3 DNA follows: TGTGCCAGCAGCTTAGTAAGGTCTAGCGGGAGAGGGGAGCAGTACTTC. Complete variable domain (other parts from reference TRBV11-2 and TRBJ2-7): EAGVAQSPRYKIIEKRQSVAFWCNPISGHATLYWYQQILGQGPKLLIQFQNNGVVDDSQLPKDRFSAERLKGVDSTLKIQPAKLEDSAVYLCASSLVRSSGRGEQYFGPGTRLTVT.

This clone was detected once. The chain links TRBV5-5 to TRBJ2-1; D remains unclear. V was pared by 7 bases and J by 3 bases, with 14 bases between. Germline V gene sequence: CDR1 SGHKS, CDR2 YYEKEE (reference sequence). The CDR3 covers 14 residues. The DNA for the CDR3 is TGTGCCAGCGGAACGTGGGCAGTCTACAATGAGCAGTTCTTC. Its translation is CASGTWAVYNEQFF.

This sequence joins TRBV7-2 and TRBJ1-6; perhaps TRBD1 as D (5 bases). Deletions cut 3 bases from V and 8 bases from J, with 20 bases between. This CDR3 comprises 17 residues. CDR1 is SGHTA, CDR2 FQGNSA, per germline. The CDR3 sequence is CASSFLRGYGGDSPLHF. CDR3 nucleotide sequence: TGTGCCAGCAGCTTTTTGCGGGGATACGGAGGGGATTCACCCCTCCACTTT.